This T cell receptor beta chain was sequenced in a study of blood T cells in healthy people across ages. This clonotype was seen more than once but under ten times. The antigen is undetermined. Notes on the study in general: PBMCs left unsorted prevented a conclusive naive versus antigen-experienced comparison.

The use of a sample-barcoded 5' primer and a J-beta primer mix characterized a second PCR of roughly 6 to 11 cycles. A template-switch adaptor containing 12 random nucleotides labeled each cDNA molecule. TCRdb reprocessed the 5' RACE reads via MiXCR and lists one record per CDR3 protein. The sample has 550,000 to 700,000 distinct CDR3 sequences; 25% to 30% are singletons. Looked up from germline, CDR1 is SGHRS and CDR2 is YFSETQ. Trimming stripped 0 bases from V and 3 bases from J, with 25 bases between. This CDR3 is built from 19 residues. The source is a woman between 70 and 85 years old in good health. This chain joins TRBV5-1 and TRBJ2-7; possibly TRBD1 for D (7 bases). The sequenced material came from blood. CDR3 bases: TGCGCCAGCAGCTTGGATTACTGGGACAGCGGATTGGACTACTACGAGCAGTACTTC. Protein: CASSLDYWDSGLDYYEQYF.